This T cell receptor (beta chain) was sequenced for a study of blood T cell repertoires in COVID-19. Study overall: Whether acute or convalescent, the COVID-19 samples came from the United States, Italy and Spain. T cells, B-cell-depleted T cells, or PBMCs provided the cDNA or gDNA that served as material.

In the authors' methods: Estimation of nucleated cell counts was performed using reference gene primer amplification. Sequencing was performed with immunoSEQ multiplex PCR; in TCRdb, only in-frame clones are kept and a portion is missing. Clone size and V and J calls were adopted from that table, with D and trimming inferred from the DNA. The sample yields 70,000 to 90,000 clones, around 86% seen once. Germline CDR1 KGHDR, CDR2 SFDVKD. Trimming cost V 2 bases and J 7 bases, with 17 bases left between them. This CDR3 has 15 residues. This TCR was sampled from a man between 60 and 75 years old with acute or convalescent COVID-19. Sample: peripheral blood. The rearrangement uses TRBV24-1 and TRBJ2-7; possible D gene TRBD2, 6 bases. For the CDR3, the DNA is TGTGCCACCAGTGATTCGAGGGAGGCCCGGGGGGAGCAGTACTTC. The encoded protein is CATSDSREARGEQYF.